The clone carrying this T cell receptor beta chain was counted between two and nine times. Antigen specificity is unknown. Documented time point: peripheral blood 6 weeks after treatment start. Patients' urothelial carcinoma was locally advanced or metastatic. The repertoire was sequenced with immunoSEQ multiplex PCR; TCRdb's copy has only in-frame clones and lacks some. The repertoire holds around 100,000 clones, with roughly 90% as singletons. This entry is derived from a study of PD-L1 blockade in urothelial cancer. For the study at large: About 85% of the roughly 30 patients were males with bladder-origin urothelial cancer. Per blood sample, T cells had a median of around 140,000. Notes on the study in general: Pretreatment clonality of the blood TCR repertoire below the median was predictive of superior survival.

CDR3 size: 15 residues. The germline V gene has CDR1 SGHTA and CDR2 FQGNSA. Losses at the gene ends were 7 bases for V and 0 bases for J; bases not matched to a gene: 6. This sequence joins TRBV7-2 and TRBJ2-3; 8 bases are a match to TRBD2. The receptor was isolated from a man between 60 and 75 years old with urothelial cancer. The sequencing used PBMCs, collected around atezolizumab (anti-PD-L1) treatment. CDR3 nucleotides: TGTGCCAGCACCTCGGGAGGGATAAGCACAGATACGCAGTATTTT. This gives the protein CASTSGGISTDTQYF.